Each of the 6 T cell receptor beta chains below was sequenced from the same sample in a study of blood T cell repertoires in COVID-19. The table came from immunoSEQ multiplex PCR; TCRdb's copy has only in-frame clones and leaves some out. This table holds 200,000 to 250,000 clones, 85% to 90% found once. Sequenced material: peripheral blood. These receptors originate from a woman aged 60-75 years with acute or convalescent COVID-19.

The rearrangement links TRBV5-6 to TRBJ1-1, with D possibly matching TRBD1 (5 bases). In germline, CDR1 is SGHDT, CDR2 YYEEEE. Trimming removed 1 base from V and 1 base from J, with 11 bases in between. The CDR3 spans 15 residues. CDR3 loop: CASSLFGGENTEAFF. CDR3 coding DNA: TGTGCCAGCAGCTTGTTTGGAGGGGAGAACACTGAAGCTTTCTTT.

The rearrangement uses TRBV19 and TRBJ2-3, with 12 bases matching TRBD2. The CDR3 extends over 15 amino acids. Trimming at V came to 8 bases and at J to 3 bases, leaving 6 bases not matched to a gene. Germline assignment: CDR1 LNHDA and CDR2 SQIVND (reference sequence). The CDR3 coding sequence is TGTGCCAGTCTTCCCGGGACTAGCGGGACAGATACGCAGTATTTT. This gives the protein CASLPGTSGTDTQYF.

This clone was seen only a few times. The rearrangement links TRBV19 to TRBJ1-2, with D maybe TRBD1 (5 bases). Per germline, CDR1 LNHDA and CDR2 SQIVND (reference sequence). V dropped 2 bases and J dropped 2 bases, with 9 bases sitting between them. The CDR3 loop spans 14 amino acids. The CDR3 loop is CASSISKGNYGYTF. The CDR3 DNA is TGTGCCAGTAGTATATCGAAGGGGAACTATGGCTACACCTTC.

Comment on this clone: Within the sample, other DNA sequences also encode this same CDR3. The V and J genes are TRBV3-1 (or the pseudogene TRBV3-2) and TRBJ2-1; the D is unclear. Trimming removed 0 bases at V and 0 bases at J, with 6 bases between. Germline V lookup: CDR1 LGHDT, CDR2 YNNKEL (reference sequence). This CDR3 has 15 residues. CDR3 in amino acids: CASSQELSSYNEQFF. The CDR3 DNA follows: TGTGCCAGCAGCCAAGAGTTGAGCTCCTACAATGAGCAGTTCTTC.

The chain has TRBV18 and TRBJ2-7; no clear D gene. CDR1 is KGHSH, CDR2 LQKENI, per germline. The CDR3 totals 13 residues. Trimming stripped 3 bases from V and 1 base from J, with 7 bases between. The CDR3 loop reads CASSPAESYEQYF. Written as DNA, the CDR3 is TGTGCCAGCTCACCGGCGGAATCCTACGAGCAGTACTTC.

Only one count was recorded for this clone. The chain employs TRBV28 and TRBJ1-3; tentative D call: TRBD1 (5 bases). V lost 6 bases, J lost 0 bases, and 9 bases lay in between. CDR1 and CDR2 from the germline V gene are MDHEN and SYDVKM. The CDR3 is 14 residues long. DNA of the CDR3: TGTGCCAGCAGCCTACAGGACTCTGGAAACACCATATATTTT. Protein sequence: CASSLQDSGNTIYF.